This T cell receptor beta chain was found in a study of TIL therapy for anti-PD-1-resistant metastatic lung cancer (dated by TCRdb to the early 2020s). Regarding the study in general: Before any PD-1/PD-L1 blockade was given, tumors were harvested, nivolumab was then administered, and patients who progressed went on to receive lymphodepletion, an infusion of expanded TIL, and IL-2. Among the enrolled patients, the median age was about 50 years (range roughly 35-75), and the median tumor PD-L1 proportion score was around 5.6%. Most of the cohort had lung adenocarcinoma, several tumors were EGFR-mutant and two were ALK-rearranged, and half of the patients were current or former smokers. Across the cohort, whole-exome sequencing showed a median non-synonymous tumor mutation burden of around 1.4 mutations per megabase. T cell receptor beta sequencing of tumor and peripheral blood served to follow clonotypes across the tumor, the expanded TIL product, and serial blood samples.

Concerning this clone: It has no known antigen specificity. Base quality data are lacking; no much larger clone is found one base away.

TCR beta CDR3 regions were amplified from genomic DNA with the immunoSEQ v3 hsTCRB kit using bias-controlled multiplex PCR. TCR libraries were sequenced on an Illumina NextSeq 500 to about 1.8 million read pairs for survey level or roughly 5-6.5 million for deep level. On the study's bioinformatics: V, D and J genes were assigned, non-productive sequences were removed, and clonality was reported by immunoSEQ Analyzer software. To compare repertoires between infused TIL and blood, productive Simpson clonality was used along with the Morisita overlap index of productive TRB rearrangements. Absolute clonotype counts in blood were estimated as lymphocyte count times CD3+ fraction times the clone's productive frequency. This is the immuneACCESS table as TCRdb keeps it, with only in-frame sequences that have V and J called. A part of the clones is gone; compared with another copy, unresolved V genes explain less than half, and the rest is unexplained. That table furnishes V, J and clone size, whereas the DNA furnished D and trimming. The sample table records roughly 60,000 clones; more than 75% of these occur just once. Just over 2.5% of the sample comes from the top ten.

The time point label of this sample denotes: pre-treatment sample, taken before nivolumab and TIL therapy. Adults with stage 4 NSCLC were enrolled from October 2017 to early 2020 in a dual-center phase I trial. The samples were obtained from a phase I trial that was single-arm and open-label and tested tumor-infiltrating lymphocyte therapy combined with nivolumab in advanced non-small cell lung cancer. Mononuclear cells from blood collected in EDTA tubes were isolated on a Ficoll gradient and snap-frozen as pellets, and DNA was then extracted using a Qiagen mini-prep kit. The paper's findings and limits, for the study overall: The study protocol defined all tumor marker inferences as exploratory. Generalizability was limited because the cohort was highly selected, with more treatment-naive, never-smoker and oncogene-addicted patients included than is typical. Infused TIL clonotypes partially replaced the baseline peripheral repertoire then decayed over months, with no apparent association between persistence and response.

The germline V gene sets CDR1 to MGHRA and CDR2 to YSYEKL. From the cysteine through the phenylalanine, the CDR3 covers 14 amino acids. CDR3 DNA only is kept here, 42 bases in frame from base 1. The V and J ends are trimmed by 4 bases and 4 bases, leaving 12 bases between them. Recombination joined TRBV4-1 with TRBJ2-3, with the identity of the D gene unclear. The sample here was blood, taken at baseline. The sequence derives from a person aged 25 to 85 with non-small cell lung cancer. The CDR3 region reads CASSLGFFSDTQYF. The nucleotides are TGCGCCAGCAGCCTTGGATTCTTTTCAGATACGCAGTATTTT.